This TCR beta chain is drawn from a study of T cell responses to AZD1222 COVID-19 vaccine. Study findings and constraints: Across the whole spike, CD4 TCRs peaked at regions 160-218 and 743-854. Two AZD1222 doses significantly raised spike-specific TCR breadth and depth over controls.

Germline V lookup: CDR1 MDHEN, CDR2 SYDVKM. Trimming took off 8 bases at V and 2 bases at J, with 12 bases between the two ends. The CDR3 has 13 residues. Measured with immunoSEQ multiplex PCR; TCRdb has only the in-frame clones, and not every one. The sample records tens of thousands of clones, about 80% being singletons. About this clone: What it recognizes is unknown.

The receptor was derived from an adult in good health. Sequencing used peripheral blood, obtained on day 0 of AZD1222 vaccination. V and J are TRBV28 and TRBJ1-2; D gene uncertain. CDR3 residues: CASGNSENYGYTF. Written as DNA, the CDR3 is TGTGCCAGCGGAAACAGCGAGAACTATGGCTACACCTTC.